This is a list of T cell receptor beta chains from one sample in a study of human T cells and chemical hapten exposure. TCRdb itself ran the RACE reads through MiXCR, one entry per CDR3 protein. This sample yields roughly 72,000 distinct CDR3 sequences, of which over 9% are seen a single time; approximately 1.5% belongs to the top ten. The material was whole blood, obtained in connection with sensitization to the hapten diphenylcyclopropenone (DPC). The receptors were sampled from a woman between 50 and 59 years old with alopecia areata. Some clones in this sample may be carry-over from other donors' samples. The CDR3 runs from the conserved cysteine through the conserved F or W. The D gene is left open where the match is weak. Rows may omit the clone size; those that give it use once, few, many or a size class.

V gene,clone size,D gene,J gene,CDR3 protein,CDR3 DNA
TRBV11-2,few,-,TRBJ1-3,CASSLMNTIYF,TGTGCCAGCAGCTTGATGAACACCATATATTTT
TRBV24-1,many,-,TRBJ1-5,CATSRDSNQPQHF,TGTGCCACCAGTCGGGATAGCAATCAGCCCCAGCATTTT
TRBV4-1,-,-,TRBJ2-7,CASSQVPGDEQYF,TGCGCCAGCAGCCAAGTCCCAGGGGACGAGCAGTACTTC
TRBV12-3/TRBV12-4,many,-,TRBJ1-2,CASSSLGPTGGYTF,TGTGCCAGCAGTTCCCTGGGCCCCACGGGGGGCTACACCTTC
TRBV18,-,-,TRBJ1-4,CASSPPPADGEKLFF,TGTGCCAGCTCACCACCGCCAGCGGACGGTGAAAAACTGTTTTTT
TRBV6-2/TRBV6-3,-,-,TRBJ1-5,CASSYSSDVSNQPQHF,TGTGCCAGCAGTTACTCGTCAGACGTTAGCAATCAGCCCCAGCATTTT
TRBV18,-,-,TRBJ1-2,CASSPVGNYGYTF,TGTGCCAGCTCACCAGTCGGGAACTATGGCTACACCTTC
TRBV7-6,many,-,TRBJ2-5,CASSLAATRETQYF,TGTGCCAGCAGCTTAGCGGCGACTCGGGAGACCCAGTACTTC
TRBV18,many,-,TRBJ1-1,CASSPPGLRRDTEAFF,TGTGCCAGCTCACCGCCAGGGTTAAGGAGAGACACTGAAGCTTTCTTT
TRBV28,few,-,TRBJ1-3,CASATFREAGNTIYF,TGTGCCAGCGCAACCTTTAGGGAGGCTGGAAACACCATATATTTT
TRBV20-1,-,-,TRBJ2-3,CSATGSTDTQYF,TGCAGTGCTACGGGTAGCACAGATACGCAGTATTTT
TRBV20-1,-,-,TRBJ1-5,CSARDEGRQPQHF,TGCAGTGCTAGAGATGAGGGTAGGCAGCCCCAGCATTTT
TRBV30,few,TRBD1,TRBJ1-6,CAWSVGQGASSPLHF,TGTGCCTGGAGTGTGGGACAGGGGGCATCTTCACCCCTCCACTTT
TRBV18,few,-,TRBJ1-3,CASSPDRSSGNTIYF,TGTGCCAGCTCACCCGACAGGTCCTCTGGAAACACCATATATTTT
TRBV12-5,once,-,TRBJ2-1,CASGLLTLNEQFF,TGTGCTAGTGGTTTGTTAACCCTCAATGAGCAGTTCTTC
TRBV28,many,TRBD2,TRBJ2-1,CASRSGGIAEQFF,TGTGCCAGCAGGTCGGGAGGCATTGCCGAGCAGTTCTTC
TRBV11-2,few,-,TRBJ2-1,CVTTTIAANEQFF,TGTGTCACCACCACGATAGCGGCCAATGAGCAGTTCTTC
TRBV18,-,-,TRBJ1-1,CASSPATTLRNTEAFF,TGTGCCAGCTCACCCGCCACCACGCTGAGGAACACTGAAGCTTTCTTT
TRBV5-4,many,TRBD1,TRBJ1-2,CASSQGGAGGYTF,TGTGCCAGCAGCCAAGGGGGCGCGGGTGGCTACACCTTC
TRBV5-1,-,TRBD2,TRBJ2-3,CASSTRLAHTDTQYF,TGCGCCAGCAGCACGCGACTAGCTCACACAGATACGCAGTATTTT
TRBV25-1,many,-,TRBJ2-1,CATRGYSYNEQFF,TGTGCCACCCGGGGTTACTCCTACAATGAGCAGTTCTTC
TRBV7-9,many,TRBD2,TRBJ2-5,CASSPRPAGEYQETQYF,TGTGCCAGCAGCCCTAGGCCAGCGGGGGAGTACCAAGAGACCCAGTACTTC